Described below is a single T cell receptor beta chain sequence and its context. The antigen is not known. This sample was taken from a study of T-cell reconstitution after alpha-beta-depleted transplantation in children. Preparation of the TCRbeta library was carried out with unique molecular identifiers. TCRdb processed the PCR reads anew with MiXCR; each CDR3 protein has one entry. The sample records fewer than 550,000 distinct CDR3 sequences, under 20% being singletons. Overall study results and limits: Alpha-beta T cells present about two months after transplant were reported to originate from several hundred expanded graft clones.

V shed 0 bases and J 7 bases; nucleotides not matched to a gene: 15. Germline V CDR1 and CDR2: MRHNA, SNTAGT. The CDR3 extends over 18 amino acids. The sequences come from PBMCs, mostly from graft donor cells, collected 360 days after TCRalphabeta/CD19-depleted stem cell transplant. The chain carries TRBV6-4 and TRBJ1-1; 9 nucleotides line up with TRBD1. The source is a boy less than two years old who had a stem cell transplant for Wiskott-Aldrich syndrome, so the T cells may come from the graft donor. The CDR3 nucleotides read TGTGCCAGCAGTGACTCAGTCACAGGGGGCGCTGAATTGGATGAAGCTTTCTTT. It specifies CASSDSVTGGAELDEAFF.